This is a list of T cell receptor beta chains from one sample in a study of beta chain features in type 1 diabetes. TCRdb's copy holds only in-frame clones and misses some; the assay was immunoSEQ multiplex PCR. The sample carries around 340,000 clones, roughly 9% recorded once. The sequencing input was central memory CD4+ T cells from blood. The receptors come from a young man with type 1 diabetes. Each CDR3 is given with its conserved first and last residue. A D gene is named only where the DNA matches it firmly. The size field is filled for only some rows; it gives once, few, many or a size class.

d_call,clone_size,v_call,j_call,cdr3_nt,cdr3_aa
NA,NA,TRBV10-2,TRBJ2-5,TGCGCCAGCAGTGAGTCAGGGCAGCAAGAGACCCAGTACTTC,CASSESGQQETQYF
NA,NA,TRBV7-9,TRBJ1-2,TGTGCCAGCAGCTTATGGCAGGTCGGGGGCTACACCTTC,CASSLWQVGGYTF
NA,few,TRBV7-9,TRBJ2-2,TGTGCCAGCAGCTTAGCGAATATCAGGGCCGGGGAGCTGTTTTTT,CASSLANIRAGELFF
TRBD2,few,TRBV4-3,TRBJ2-3,TGCGCCAGCAGCCAAACTTTTAGCGGGGGGGCCGCAGATACGCAGTATTTT,CASSQTFSGGAADTQYF
TRBD1,NA,TRBV9,TRBJ1-6,TGTGCCAGCAGCGTAGCCTGGACAGGGGATTCACCCCTCCACTTT,CASSVAWTGDSPLHF
NA,NA,TRBV4-1,TRBJ1-2,TGCGCCAGCAGCCAAGAATTCGGGCCCTCTAACTATGGCTACACCTTC,CASSQEFGPSNYGYTF
NA,NA,TRBV2,TRBJ2-2,TGTGCCAGCAGCCTTCCGAGGGCGGGGGAGCTGTTTTTT,CASSLPRAGELFF
NA,many,TRBV6-6,TRBJ2-6,TGTGCCAGCAGTAAAACGGACTCTGGGGCCAACGTCCTGACTTTC,CASSKTDSGANVLTF
TRBD1,few,TRBV28,TRBJ2-2,TGTGCCAGCAGGGCGGACAGGGTTCGGTACACCGGGGAGCTGTTTTTT,CASRADRVRYTGELFF
NA,many,TRBV4-1,TRBJ2-3,TGCGCCAGCAGCCCCCGCGAGGATACGCAGTATTTT,CASSPREDTQYF
NA,NA,TRBV4-3,TRBJ1-6,TGCGCCAGCAGCCCAAGCCTCAGGGACAATTCACCCCTCCACTTT,CASSPSLRDNSPLHF
TRBD2,few,TRBV7-2,TRBJ2-1,TGTGCCAGCAGCTCAGGGACTAGGGTTCCGGAGCAGTTCTTC,CASSSGTRVPEQFF
NA,few,TRBV6-6,TRBJ1-2,TGTGCCAGCAGTTCCGCTCTGACCCCTTCTAACTATGGCTACACCTTC,CASSSALTPSNYGYTF
NA,NA,TRBV7-2,TRBJ2-5,TGTGCCAGCAGCTTATTCGAACGGGAGACCCAGTACTTC,CASSLFERETQYF
NA,many,TRBV7-2,TRBJ2-1,TGTGCCAGCAGCTTCGAATCGGGGGAGCAGTTCTTC,CASSFESGEQFF
NA,few,TRBV5-1,TRBJ2-5,TGCGCCAGCAGCTTGCGGGACAACCAAGAGACCCAGTACTTC,CASSLRDNQETQYF
NA,few,TRBV6-5,TRBJ2-2,TGTGCCAGCAGTTTGTCGGGGGCGGGCACCGGGGAGCTGTTTTTT,CASSLSGAGTGELFF
NA,NA,TRBV7-2,TRBJ1-2,TGTGCCAGCAGCTCCCAACCAGGTTTTAACTATGGCTACACCTTC,CASSSQPGFNYGYTF
NA,many,TRBV4-3,TRBJ2-1,TGCGCCAGCAGCCAAGAACGGATAGGGCTATCGGGGCAGTTCTTC,CASSQERIGLSGQFF
TRBD1,few,TRBV9,TRBJ1-4,TGTGCCAGCAGCGAACGGACAGGGGGTGAAAAACTGTTTTTT,CASSERTGGEKLFF
NA,few,TRBV5-6,TRBJ2-3,TGTGCCAGCAGCGCCGCTTGGGGGCTAACAGATACGCAGTATTTT,CASSAAWGLTDTQYF
NA,few,TRBV7-2,TRBJ2-5,TGTGCCAGCAGCTTAGATCGGGTCGGGGGCGGAGGCACCCAGTACTTC,CASSLDRVGGGGTQYF
NA,few,TRBV7-7,TRBJ2-1,TGTGCCAGCAGCTTATATACAGGGCGGAATGAGCAGTTCTTC,CASSLYTGRNEQFF
NA,many,TRBV18,TRBJ2-1,TGTGCCAGCTCACCAATCGGGGACCCGGGGAATGAGCAGTTCTTC,CASSPIGDPGNEQFF
NA,NA,TRBV7-2,TRBJ2-3,TGTGCCAGCAGCTTAGCGGGGGCCCTCACAGATACGCAGTATTTT,CASSLAGALTDTQYF
NA,few,TRBV7-9,TRBJ2-6,TGTGCCAGCAGCCGAGGGGGCTCTGGGGCCAACGTCCTGACTTTC,CASSRGGSGANVLTF
NA,once,TRBV7-8,TRBJ1-5,TGTGCCAGCAGCGGACACGGGACAACCTCCCATCAGCCCCAGCATTTT,CASSGHGTTSHQPQHF
TRBD1,few,TRBV6-6,TRBJ2-4,TGTGCCAGCAGCGCGTCTTGGACAGGGGAGGACATTCAGTACTTC,CASSASWTGEDIQYF
NA,many,TRBV10-2,TRBJ1-1,TGCGCCAGCAGTGAGCCTTGGCGGGGGAGCACTGAAGCTTTCTTT,CASSEPWRGSTEAFF
NA,NA,TRBV9,TRBJ1-5,TGTGCCAGCAGCGAAGCAACAGGTCAGCCCCAGCATTTT,CASSEATGQPQHF
NA,NA,TRBV5-1,TRBJ2-5,TGCGCCAGCAGCTTGGAGCCCAGACGGGAGACCCAGTACTTC,CASSLEPRRETQYF
TRBD1,few,TRBV5-1,TRBJ1-1,TGCGCCAGCAGCACCCAGGTGACAGGGGGGAACACTGAAGCTTTCTTT,CASSTQVTGGNTEAFF
TRBD1,NA,TRBV30,TRBJ1-4,TGTGCCTGGAACATTCCAGACAGGGGAGGTGAAAAACTGTTTTTT,CAWNIPDRGGEKLFF
TRBD1,few,TRBV7-2,TRBJ2-1,TGTGCCAGCAGCTTACCTACCGGGACAGGGGACAATGAGCAGTTCTTC,CASSLPTGTGDNEQFF
NA,NA,TRBV10-3,TRBJ1-5,TGTGCCATCTCCCTGGCCCTCAGGATGCCCCAGCATTTT,CAISLALRMPQHF
NA,NA,TRBV30,TRBJ1-4,TGTGCCTGGAGTGTAGGGACGGTGAATGAAAAACTGTTTTTT,CAWSVGTVNEKLFF
TRBD1,NA,TRBV27,TRBJ1-6,TGTGCCAGCAGTTTGACAGGGTACAATTCACCCCTCCACTTT,CASSLTGYNSPLHF
NA,few,TRBV7-2,TRBJ1-5,TGTGCCAGCAGCTTCCGAGTTGGGGCCCGGCAGCCCCAGCATTTT,CASSFRVGARQPQHF
TRBD2,NA,TRBV14,TRBJ2-3,TGTGCCAGCAGCCGGGGACTACCTGACACAGATACGCAGTATTTT,CASSRGLPDTDTQYF
NA,few,TRBV11-2,TRBJ1-3,TGTGCCAGCAGCTTAGGCTCGGGCAGGGGAAACACCATATATTTT,CASSLGSGRGNTIYF
TRBD1,NA,TRBV5-1,TRBJ2-2,TGCGCCAGCAGCTCGGACAGGGCCACCGGGGAGCTGTTTTTT,CASSSDRATGELFF
NA,few,TRBV10-2,TRBJ1-1,TGCGCCAGCAGTGAACGGGGACGACCTGAAGCTTTCTTT,CASSERGRPEAFF
NA,once,TRBV5-1,TRBJ1-1,TGCGCCAGCAGCTTGGCAGGGGACATGAACACTGAAGCTTTCTTT,CASSLAGDMNTEAFF